Described below is a single T cell receptor (gamma chain) sequence and its context. The specificity of this receptor is unknown. TCRdb records a much larger clone's protein for this DNA, with a difference at residue 7 that likely arises from a read error; the protein given is the translation of the DNA. From the cysteine through the phenylalanine, the CDR3 covers 15 amino acids. Only the CDR3 part of the read is kept: 45 bases, read in frame from the first base. CDR1 and CDR2 are read off the germline V gene (reference sequence) as GITISATS and ISYDGTV. V is trimmed back by 0 bases and J by 5 bases, and the junction contains 10 bases that no gene match accounts for. The data derive from a study of γδ T cells in repeated Plasmodium falciparum infection (dated by TCRdb to 2020 to 2023). The study in broad terms: The natural-infection arm enrolled Malian children exposed to intense seasonal malaria transmission, compared against age and gender matched Australian children. Malian gammadelta TCR repertoires were analysed cross-sectionally during no-transmission periods and longitudinally across acute febrile malaria episodes. Four controlled human malaria infections were administered to about 5 malaria-naive U.S. adults over roughly 580 days by bites from P. falciparum NF54-infected Anopheles stephensi mosquitoes. Controlled-infection subjects were sampled at baseline, immediately before selected infections, and 21 days after each infection. The study looked at how repeated Plasmodium falciparum infection shapes the human gammadelta T cell repertoire, using both natural infection in Mali and controlled human malaria infection. The research as a whole found: Compared with Australian children, Malian children appeared to have Vdelta2-negative gammadelta TCR repertoires that were more clonally expanded, less diverse and less shared. Across time and infection, the Vgamma9/Vdelta2+ TCR repertoires showed a highly stable polyclonal makeup, with many TCRgamma sequences overlapping between individuals. Repeated controlled infections appeared to drive waves of new clonotype selection in Vdelta2-negative, largely Vdelta1+, gammadelta TCR repertoires. Generalizability was limited because the Malian cohort was drawn from a small rural village of predominantly one ethnic group. Because the controlled-infection cohort was small, analysis of inter-individual variability in gammadelta T cell responses was limited.

For bulk TCR repertoire analysis, Vgamma9/Vdelta2+ and Vdelta2-negative gammadelta T cell populations were isolated by flow sorting from peripheral blood mononuclear cells. Libraries were built with multiplex PCR. The instrument given in TCRdb is Illumina MiSeq. Each sorted gammadelta T cell sample was sequenced for both the TCR gamma (TRG) and TCR delta (TRD) chains. In the source study's methods: The repertoire analyses used clonotype tree plots, the accumulated frequency of the top 20 clonotypes, and diversity index (DI) and D75 metrics. In TCRdb, clones were called once more from the public reads by CATT, and rows of identical DNA were later combined. These V and J calls derive from TCRdb rather than the authors' analysis. The table for this sample lists 25,000 to 30,000 gamma-chain clones; roughly 3.1% of them were counted only once. The top ten clonotypes cover 30% to 35% of the sample.

The material sequenced was gamma-delta T cells from blood. The V gene is TRGV9 and the J gene is TRGJ1 or TRGJ2. The J gene comes from matching the DNA to germline here; TCRdb lacks it. The sequence derives from a pool of human donors (malaria-infected and uninfected, not separated). CDR3 reads: CALWEVREFDYKKLF. The bases are TGTGCCTTGTGGGAGGTGCGCGAATTTGATTATAAGAAACTCTTT.